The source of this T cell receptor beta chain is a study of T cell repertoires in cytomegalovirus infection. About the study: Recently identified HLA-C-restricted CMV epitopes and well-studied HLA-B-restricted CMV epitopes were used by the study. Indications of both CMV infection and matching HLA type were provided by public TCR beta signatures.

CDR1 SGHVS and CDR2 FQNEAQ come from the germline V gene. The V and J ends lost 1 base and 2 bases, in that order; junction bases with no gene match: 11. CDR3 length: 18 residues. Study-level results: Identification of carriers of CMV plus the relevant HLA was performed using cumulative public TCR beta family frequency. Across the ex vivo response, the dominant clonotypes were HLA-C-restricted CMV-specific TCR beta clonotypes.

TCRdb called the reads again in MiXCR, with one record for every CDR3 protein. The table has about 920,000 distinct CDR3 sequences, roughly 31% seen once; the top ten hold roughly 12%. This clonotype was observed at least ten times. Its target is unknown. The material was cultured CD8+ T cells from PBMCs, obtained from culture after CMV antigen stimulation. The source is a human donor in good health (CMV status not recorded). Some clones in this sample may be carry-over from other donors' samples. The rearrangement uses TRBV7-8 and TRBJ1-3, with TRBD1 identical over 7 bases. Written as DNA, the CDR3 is TGTGCCAGCAGCTTAGATTTCTATACTACAGGGGCTGGAAACACCATATATTTT. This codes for CASSLDFYTTGAGNTIYF.